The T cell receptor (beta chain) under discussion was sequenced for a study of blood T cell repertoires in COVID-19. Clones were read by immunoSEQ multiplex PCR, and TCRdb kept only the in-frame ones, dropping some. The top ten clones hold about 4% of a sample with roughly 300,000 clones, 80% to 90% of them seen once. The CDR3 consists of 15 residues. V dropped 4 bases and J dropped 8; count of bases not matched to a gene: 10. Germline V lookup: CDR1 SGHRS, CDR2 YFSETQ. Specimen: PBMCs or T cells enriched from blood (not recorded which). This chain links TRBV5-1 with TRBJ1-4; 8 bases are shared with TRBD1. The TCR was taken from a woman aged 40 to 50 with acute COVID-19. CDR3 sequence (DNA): TGCGCCAGCAGCCACACCGGGACAGGCTACGAAAAACTGTTTTTT. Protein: CASSHTGTGYEKLFF.